The 15 T cell receptor beta chains below all came from one sample that was sequenced in a study of cytomegalovirus exposure and HLA in healthy donors. With 60 Vbeta and 13 Jbeta primers, the PCR was carried out. Profiled with immunoSEQ multiplex PCR; TCRdb holds only in-frame clones, not every one. Of more than 80,000 clones in the sample, approximately 80% were seen once. The sample consisted of PBMCs. The receptors originated from a woman aged 40 to 50 in good health and CMV-seropositive.

The chain joins TRBV2 to TRBJ1-5; D gene ambiguous. Trimming shortened V by 2 bases and J by 7 bases, and 12 bases separated the two germline ends. The germline V gene encodes CDR1 SNHLY and CDR2 FYNNEI. This CDR3 region has 14 residues. CDR3 DNA sequence: TGTGCCAGCAGTGAATTCGGGAGCGGACAGCCCCAGCATTTT. Its protein product is CASSEFGSGQPQHF.

This clone was seen a handful of times. The chain has TRBV19 and TRBJ1-2; 8 bases line up with TRBD1. The J segment lost 2 bases and the V segment lost 3 bases, leaving 8 bases of the junction unmatched. The CDR3 contains 16 residues. Germline lookup yields CDR1 LNHDA and CDR2 SQIVND (reference sequence). The CDR3 is CASSMGFDRGNYGYTF. In DNA form, the CDR3 reads TGTGCCAGTAGTATGGGATTTGACAGGGGAAACTATGGCTACACCTTC.

The chain is built from TRBV19 and TRBJ2-2; D unclear. The germline V gene has CDR1 LNHDA and CDR2 SQIVND (reference sequence). V lost 1 base, J lost 5 bases, and 5 bases lay in between. The CDR3 is 13 amino acids. CDR3 sequence reads: CASSIGVTGELFF. The CDR3 DNA is TGTGCCAGTAGTATAGGAGTAACCGGGGAGCTGTTTTTT.

The V gene is TRBV28, the J gene TRBJ2-2; 8 bases match TRBD2. The ends lost 7 bases at V and 4 bases at J; junction bases unmatched: 8. The length of the CDR3 is 15 residues. Germline V lookup: CDR1 MDHEN, CDR2 SYDVKM. The chain's CDR3 is CASTLVAGTTGELFF. The CDR3 DNA sequence: TGTGCCAGCACCTTGGTAGCGGGAACCACCGGGGAGCTGTTTTTT.

The chain has TRBV4-1 and TRBJ2-3; a possible D gene is TRBD2 (5 bases). Between the trimmed V and J ends, which lost 4 bases and 6 bases, there was a span of 14 bases. Germline loops: CDR1 MGHRA, CDR2 YSYEKL. This CDR3 is 14 amino acids long. CDR3 nucleotides: TGCGCCAGCAGCCCCCGCGGGCCAGACGATACGCAGTATTTT. Translating it yields CASSPRGPDDTQYF.

The chain is built from TRBV5-1 and TRBJ2-1; D perhaps matches TRBD2 (6 bases). CDR1 and CDR2 from the germline V gene are SGHRS and YFSETQ. This CDR3 region has 15 residues. V was shortened by 7 bases and J by 1 base, with 15 bases between the two germline ends. CDR3 in DNA: TGCGCCAGCGGATTCAGGGACTTTTCCTACAATGAGCAGTTCTTC. Translated, it gives CASGFRDFSYNEQFF.

The rearrangement uses TRBV11-3 and TRBJ1-2; D is perhaps TRBD1 (6 bases). V lost 4 bases, J lost 7 bases, and 16 bases lay in between. Germline CDR1 reads SGHNT; CDR2 reads YENEEA. There are 14 residues in the CDR3. The CDR3 region is CASSSQGSTAGYTF. The CDR3 DNA reads TGTGCCAGCAGCTCGCAGGGGAGTACGGCTGGCTACACCTTC.

This clone was seen only a few times. J is TRBJ2-5 and V is TRBV7-9; D is perhaps TRBD2 (5 bases). There are 13 residues in the CDR3. CDR1 is SEHNR and CDR2 is FQNEAQ in the germline V gene (reference sequence). The V gene lost 3 bases and the J gene lost 5 bases, with 10 bases spanning the gap. The CDR3 coding sequence is TGTGCCAGCAGCTTCGCCGAGGGTGAGACCCAGTACTTC. Translating it yields CASSFAEGETQYF.

The V and J genes are TRBV5-4 and TRBJ2-2; 9 nucleotides agree with TRBD2. The CDR3 runs to 17 residues. With V trimmed by 4 bases and J by 2 bases, 9 bases remained unmatched. Germline CDR1 and CDR2: SGHNT and YYREEE (reference sequence). The CDR3 protein is CASSHPGLAPNTGELFF. Here the CDR3 DNA reads TGTGCCAGCAGCCATCCGGGACTAGCTCCAAACACCGGGGAGCTGTTTTTT.

The gene calls are TRBV6-4 and TRBJ2-1; D ambiguous. In germline, CDR1 is MRHNA, CDR2 SNTAGT. Trimming cost V 4 bases and J 0 bases, with 10 bases left between them. The CDR3 has 15 residues. The CDR3 region is CASSVLPGSYNEQFF. The CDR3 nucleotides read TGTGCCAGCAGTGTCCTGCCGGGCTCCTACAATGAGCAGTTCTTC.

The sample holds a few counts of this clone. The J gene is TRBJ2-7, the V gene TRBV4-1, with a weak D call TRBD2 (6 bases). Germline CDR1 MGHRA, CDR2 YSYEKL. V was shortened by 0 bases and J by 3 bases, with 15 bases between the two germline ends. This CDR3 spans 16 amino acids. This CDR3 is CASSQDIAARFYEQYF. Written as DNA, the CDR3 is TGCGCCAGCAGCCAAGACATAGCGGCCCGGTTCTACGAGCAGTACTTC.

The V gene is TRBV29-1, the J gene TRBJ2-5, with TRBD2 matching over 10 bases. The end of the DNA is better explained by TRBJ2-7, so the J call may be wrong. The CDR3 has 14 residues. The germline CDR1 and CDR2 sequences are SQVTM and ANQGSEA. CDR3 nucleotide sequence: TGCAGCGTTGTGTCTAGCGGGAGTGGCCACGAGCAGTACTTC. Translation gives CSVVSSGSGHEQYF.

The V gene is TRBV28, the J gene TRBJ1-1, with 8 nucleotides matching TRBD1. Trimming at V came to 1 base and at J to 7 bases, leaving 8 bases not matched to a gene. The length of the CDR3 is 15 residues. CDR1 is MDHEN and CDR2 is SYDVKM in the germline V gene. The CDR3 here is CASSLSADRGHEAFF. The CDR3 nucleotides are TGTGCCAGCAGTTTATCAGCCGACAGGGGACATGAAGCTTTCTTT.

This clone was recorded once. The chain combines TRBV15 with TRBJ1-2; the D is unclear. The CDR3 runs 12 residues. Germline CDR1 and CDR2: LNHNV and YYDKDF (reference sequence). V gave up 3 bases and J gave up 8 bases, with 10 bases separating them. The CDR3, as DNA: TGTGCCACCAGCAGGGTCCGAGGGGGCTACACCTTC. Translated, it gives CATSRVRGGYTF.

J is TRBJ1-1 and V is TRBV5-1; the D is unclear. This CDR3 contains 12 residues. V lost 0 bases and J lost 6, with 6 bases in between. Germline V gene lookup returns CDR1 SGHRS and CDR2 YFSETQ. The chain's CDR3 is CASSLGQSEAFF. DNA for the CDR3: TGCGCCAGCAGCTTGGGACAATCTGAAGCTTTCTTT.